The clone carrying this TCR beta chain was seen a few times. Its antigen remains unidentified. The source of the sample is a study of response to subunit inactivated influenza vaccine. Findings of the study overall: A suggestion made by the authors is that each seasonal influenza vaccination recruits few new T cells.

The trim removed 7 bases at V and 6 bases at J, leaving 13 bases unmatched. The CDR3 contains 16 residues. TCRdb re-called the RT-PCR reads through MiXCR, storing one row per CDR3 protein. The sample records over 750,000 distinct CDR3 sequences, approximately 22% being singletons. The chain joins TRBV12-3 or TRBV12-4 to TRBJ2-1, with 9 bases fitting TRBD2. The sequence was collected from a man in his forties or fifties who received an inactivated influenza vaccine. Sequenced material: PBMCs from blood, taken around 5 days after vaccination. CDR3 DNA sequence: TGTGCCAGCATCTCGAGCCCGACTAGCGGAATCAATGAGCAGTTCTTC. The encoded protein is CASISSPTSGINEQFF.